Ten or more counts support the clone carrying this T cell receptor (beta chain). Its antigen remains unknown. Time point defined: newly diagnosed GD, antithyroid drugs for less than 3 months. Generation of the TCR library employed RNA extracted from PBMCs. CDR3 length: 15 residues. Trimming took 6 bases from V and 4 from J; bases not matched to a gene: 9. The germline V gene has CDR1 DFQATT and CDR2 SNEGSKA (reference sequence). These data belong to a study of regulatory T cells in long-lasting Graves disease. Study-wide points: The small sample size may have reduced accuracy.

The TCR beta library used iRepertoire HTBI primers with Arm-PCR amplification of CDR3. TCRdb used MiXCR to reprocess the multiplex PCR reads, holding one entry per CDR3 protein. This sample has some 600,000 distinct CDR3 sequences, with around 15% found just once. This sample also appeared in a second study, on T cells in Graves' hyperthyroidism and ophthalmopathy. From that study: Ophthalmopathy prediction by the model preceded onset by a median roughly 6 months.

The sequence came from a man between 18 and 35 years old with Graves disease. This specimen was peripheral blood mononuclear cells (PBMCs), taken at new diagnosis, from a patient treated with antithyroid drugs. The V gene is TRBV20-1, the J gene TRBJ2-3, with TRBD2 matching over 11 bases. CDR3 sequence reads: CSANSLAGVPDTQYF. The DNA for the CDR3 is TGCAGTGCAAACTCACTAGCGGGAGTACCAGATACGCAGTATTTT.